A selection of T cell receptor beta chains follows, all from one sample in a study of blood T cell repertoires in COVID-19. Assay: immunoSEQ multiplex PCR; the TCRdb copy retains only in-frame clones and omits some. The sample holds more than 120,000 clones, approximately 80% seen once. The sequencing input was PBMCs or T cells enriched from blood (not recorded which). The receptor set was obtained from a man in his fifties or sixties in a cohort exposed to, infected with or recovered from COVID-19 (not recorded which). The CDR3 runs from the conserved cysteine through the conserved F or W. D genes are given only for firm matches. Rows give clone size only sometimes, using once, few, many, or a class for an expanded clone.

TRBV18	TRBJ2-1	NA	TRBD2	TGTGCCAGCTCACCACTTGCGGGAGGAATGAATGAGCAGTTCTTC	CASSPLAGGMNEQFF
TRBV5-1	TRBJ1-5	NA	NA	TGCGCCAGCAGCCACGTCGGGTTAGGTCAGCCCCAGCATTTT	CASSHVGLGQPQHF
TRBV10-1	TRBJ1-3	NA	NA	TGCGCCAGCAGTGAGAATATCTCTGGAAACACCATATATTTT	CASSENISGNTIYF
TRBV30	TRBJ2-1	NA	TRBD2	TGTGCCTGGAGTGTCGGGGGGTCCTACAATGAGCAGTTCTTC	CAWSVGGSYNEQFF
TRBV19	TRBJ2-3	NA	NA	TGTGCCGTGAAGGGCGGGGAGAGGGATACGCAGTATTTT	CAVKGGERDTQYF
TRBV27	TRBJ1-2	NA	NA	TGTGCCAGCAGTTTATACTCCTCACGCGATGGCTACACCTTC	CASSLYSSRDGYTF
TRBV28	TRBJ1-6	once	NA	TGTGCCAGCAGTCCCCGGGGGACTTATAATTCACCCCTCCACTTT	CASSPRGTYNSPLHF
TRBV18	TRBJ1-5	NA	NA	TGTGCCAGCTCCGGAGGCTTTAGCAATCAGCCCCAGCATTTT	CASSGGFSNQPQHF
TRBV6-1	TRBJ2-1	NA	TRBD2	TGTGCCAGCAGTGAACTCGGCCTAGCGGTTAATGAGCAGTTCTTC	CASSELGLAVNEQFF
TRBV9	TRBJ2-7	NA	TRBD1	TGTGCCAGCAGCCCCTCGGGCAGGGGGCTGCCCGAGCAGTACTTC	CASSPSGRGLPEQYF
TRBV7-2	TRBJ1-4	NA	NA	TGTGCCAGCAGCTTAGTCCGGTCTAATGAAAAACTGTTTTTT	CASSLVRSNEKLFF
TRBV7-2	TRBJ2-5	NA	NA	TGTGCCAGCAGCTTCACCGGGACATCCCAAGAGACCCAGTACTTC	CASSFTGTSQETQYF